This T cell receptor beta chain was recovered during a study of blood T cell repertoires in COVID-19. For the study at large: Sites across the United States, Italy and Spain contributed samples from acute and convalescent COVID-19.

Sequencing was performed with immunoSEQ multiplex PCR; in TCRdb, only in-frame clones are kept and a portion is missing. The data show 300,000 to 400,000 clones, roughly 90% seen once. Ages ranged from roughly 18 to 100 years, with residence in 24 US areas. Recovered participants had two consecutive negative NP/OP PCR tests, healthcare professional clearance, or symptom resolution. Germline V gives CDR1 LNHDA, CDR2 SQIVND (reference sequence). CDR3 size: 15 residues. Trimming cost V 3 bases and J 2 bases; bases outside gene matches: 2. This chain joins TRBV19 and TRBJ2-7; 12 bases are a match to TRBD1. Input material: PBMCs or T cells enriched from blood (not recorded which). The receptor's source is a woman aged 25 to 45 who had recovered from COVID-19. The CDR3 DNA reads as TGTGCCAGTAGTATGGGACAGGGGGCCCCCTACGAGCAGTACTTC. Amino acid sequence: CASSMGQGAPYEQYF. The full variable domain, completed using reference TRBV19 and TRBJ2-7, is DGGITQSPKYLFRKEGQNVTLSCEQNLNHDAMYWYRQDPGQGLRLIYYSQIVNDFQKGDIAEGYSVSREKKESFPLTVTSAQKNPTAFYLCASSMGQGAPYEQYFGPGTRLTVT.